A selection of T cell receptor beta chains follows, all from one sample in a study of regulatory T cells in long-lasting Graves disease. TCRdb re-called the multiplex PCR reads through MiXCR, storing one row per CDR3 protein. This sample has 550,000 to 600,000 distinct CDR3 sequences; 15% to 20% occur once, and the top ten carry around 12%. These data were also filed under a second study, of T cells in Graves' hyperthyroidism and ophthalmopathy.

This sample comprised peripheral blood mononuclear cells (PBMCs), obtained at new diagnosis, from a patient treated with antithyroid drugs. The receptors here all came from a young man with Graves disease. Each CDR3 is given with its conserved first and last residue. D genes are given only for firm matches. Not all rows give a size; the values are once, few, many and, for expanded clones, a class.

j_call d_call clone_size v_call cdr3_nt cdr3_aa
TRBJ2-1 TRBD2 - TRBV10-1 TGCGCCAGCAGTTCGGCTAGCGGAGTCTACAATGAGCAGTTCTTC CASSSASGVYNEQFF
TRBJ2-7 TRBD2 - TRBV13 TGTGCCAGCAGCTTATTTGGGACTAGCATCGGCGAGCAGTACTTC CASSLFGTSIGEQYF
TRBJ2-3 TRBD2 - TRBV14 TGTGCCAGCAGCCAACTAACTAGCGGCCTATATACGCAGTATTTT CASSQLTSGLYTQYF
TRBJ2-1 - few TRBV19 TGTGCCAGTAGTATACAAGTAAACAATGAGCAGTTCTTC CASSIQVNNEQFF
TRBJ2-7 TRBD2 - TRBV20-1 TGCAGTGCTAGTTTGTCACCGGGAGGCCTTTACGAGCAGTACTTC CSASLSPGGLYEQYF
TRBJ2-7 - many TRBV7-9 TGTGCCAGCAGCTTGCTCACCGAGGGCGAGCAGTACTTC CASSLLTEGEQYF
TRBJ2-2 - few TRBV20-1 TGCAGTGCTCGGGGAACCGGGGAGCTGTTTTTT CSARGTGELFF
TRBJ1-2 - - TRBV4-1 TGCGCCAGCAGCCAACTCGGCACCGCAACGGGCTACACCTTC CASSQLGTATGYTF
TRBJ1-1 - many TRBV27 TGTGCCAGCAGTTCGGACACCATTAACACTGAAGCTTTCTTT CASSSDTINTEAFF
TRBJ2-7 - few TRBV10-2 TGCGCCAGCAGTGATTGGGGGGGGGCCTCCTACGAGCAGTACTTC CASSDWGGASYEQYF
TRBJ2-1 TRBD2 - TRBV11-2 TGTGCCAGCAGACGGCTAGCGGGAGGCGGGGATGAGCAGTTCTTC CASRRLAGGGDEQFF
TRBJ1-1 - many TRBV6-2/TRBV6-3 TGTGCCAGCAGTTACTTTGGGGTTACTGAAGCTTTCTTT CASSYFGVTEAFF
TRBJ1-5 - - TRBV27 TGTGCCAGCAGTTTAGCCCCCAGTTATCAGCCCCAGCATTTT CASSLAPSYQPQHF
TRBJ2-7 - few TRBV11-2 TGTGCCAGCAGCGAAATTGTACGGGTCTACGAGCAGTACTTC CASSEIVRVYEQYF
TRBJ1-5 - many TRBV18 TGTGCCAGCTCACCGGAGACAGGAGGTAGGAATCAGCCCCAGCATTTT CASSPETGGRNQPQHF
TRBJ2-3 - - TRBV19 TGTGCCAGTAGTCAGGGTAATACGCAGTATTTT CASSQGNTQYF
TRBJ2-3 - many TRBV11-2 TGTGCCAGCAGTTGGGGGGTCGCTAGCACAGATACGCAGTATTTT CASSWGVASTDTQYF
TRBJ2-2 - - TRBV20-1 TGCAGTGCTAGCTCCGACACCGGGGAGCTGTTTTTT CSASSDTGELFF
TRBJ2-7 - - TRBV5-1 TGCGCCAGCAGCTCGGTCCCCTACGAGCAGTACTTC CASSSVPYEQYF
TRBJ2-3 TRBD2 - TRBV5-1 TGCGCCAGCAGCTTGGCATTAGCGGGCCACACAGATACGCAGTATTTT CASSLALAGHTDTQYF
TRBJ2-1 - few TRBV11-2 TGTGCCAGCAGCTTAAAGGGGTCAACGTTCCCCTACAATGAGCAGTTCTTC CASSLKGSTFPYNEQFF
TRBJ2-7 TRBD1 many TRBV7-7 TGTGCTAGCAGCTTAACTGGTTGGCAGGGGGCGCGTTTGTGGTACTTC CASSLTGWQGARLWYF
TRBJ2-2 TRBD2 - TRBV4-1 TGCGCCAGCAGCCAAGCTAGCGGGAGGCCGAACACCGGGGAGCTGTTTTTT CASSQASGRPNTGELFF
TRBJ2-7 TRBD1 - TRBV20-1 TGCAGTGCTAGCGCGGGGGGACAGGGGGCTGAGGAGCAGTACTTC CSASAGGQGAEEQYF
TRBJ1-6 - many TRBV30 TGTGCCTGGAGTGTAACCCGATATAATTCACCCCTCCACTTT CAWSVTRYNSPLHF
TRBJ1-5 TRBD1 many TRBV30 TGTGCCTGGAGTGACGGACAGGGAGGTCAGCCCCAGCATTTT CAWSDGQGGQPQHF